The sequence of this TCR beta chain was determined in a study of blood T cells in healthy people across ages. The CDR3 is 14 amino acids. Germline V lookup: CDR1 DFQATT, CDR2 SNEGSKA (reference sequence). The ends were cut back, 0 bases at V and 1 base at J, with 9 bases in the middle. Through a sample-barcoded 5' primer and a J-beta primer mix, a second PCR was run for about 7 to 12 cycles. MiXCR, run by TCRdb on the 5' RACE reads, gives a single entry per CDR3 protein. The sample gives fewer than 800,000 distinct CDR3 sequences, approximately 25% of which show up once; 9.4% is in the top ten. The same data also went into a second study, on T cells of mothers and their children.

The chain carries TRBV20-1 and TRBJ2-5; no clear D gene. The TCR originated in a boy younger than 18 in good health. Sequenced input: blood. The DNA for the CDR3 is TGCAGTGCTAGAGATATAACGTTCCAAGAGACCCAGTACTTC. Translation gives CSARDITFQETQYF.